This T cell receptor (beta chain) was found in a study of radiation and T cells in renal cell carcinoma. Study in general: Nephrectomy followed 15 Gy stereotactic body radiation by 4 weeks.

The germline V gene has CDR1 SGHNT and CDR2 YENEEA. The CDR3 runs to 15 residues. The trim removed 2 bases at V and 6 bases at J, leaving 8 bases unmatched. Time point noted: baseline pretreatment blood. As to treatment: 15 Gy SBRT to primary tumor, nephrectomy 4 weeks later. Serial blood draws occurred at baseline and 2 and 4 weeks post-SBRT. Libraries were prepared by immunoSEQ multiplex PCR; TCRdb keeps only in-frame clonotypes and omits some of them. This sample has tens of thousands of clones, with approximately 80% found just once. The sequence derives from a man in his 60s with renal cell carcinoma. Specimen: blood, collected from a patient whose treatment included radiotherapy and nephrectomy. The chain is built from TRBV11-3 and TRBJ2-3; TRBD2 matches at 7 bases. CDR3 bases: TGTGCCAGCAGCTTATTTGGGGGGGACGACGATACGCAGTATTTT. It encodes CASSLFGGDDDTQYF.